This TCR beta chain was observed in a study of T cell repertoires in cytomegalovirus infection. About the study: Evidence of both CMV infection and a matching HLA type came from public TCR beta signatures. Study-wide findings and caveats: What dominated the ex vivo response were HLA-C-restricted CMV-specific TCR beta clonotypes. Using cumulative public TCR beta family frequency, the authors identified those who carried CMV together with the relevant HLA.

Germline V gene lookup returns CDR1 LNHDA and CDR2 SQIVND (reference sequence). Trimming cost V 6 bases and J 2 bases, with 8 bases left between them. This CDR3 region has 12 residues. Regarding this clonotype: Its cognate antigen is unknown.

One entry per CDR3 protein results from TCRdb running MiXCR on the reads. This table has under 600,000 distinct CDR3 sequences, approximately 15% appearing once. The sequencing input was CD8+ T cells from PBMCs. The sequence was obtained from a human donor in good health (CMV status not recorded). Some clones in this sample may be carry-over from other donors' samples. The chain carries TRBV19 and TRBJ2-7; tentatively, D is TRBD1 (5 bases). The CDR3 sequence: CASRGQAYEQYF. The CDR3 DNA sequence: TGTGCCAGTAGAGGACAAGCCTACGAGCAGTACTTC.